These 4 T cell receptor beta chains were all obtained from the same sample, sequenced in a study of Ad26.COV2.S vaccination and SARS-CoV-2 variants. Treatment: some 19 received Ad26.COV2.S at low or high dose, single or two shots; several received placebo; per-sample allocation not given. At day 63 after the first vaccine or placebo injection, samples were drawn. The method was immunoSEQ multiplex PCR; TCRdb's version includes in-frame clones alone and lacks a portion of them. The sample yields about 220,000 clones, 85% to 90% seen once. The sequenced sample was peripheral blood, obtained in a trial of Ad26.COV2.S vaccine versus placebo. The receptors originated from a person aged 18-65 years who received the Ad26.COV2.S COVID-19 vaccine or a placebo.

The chain uses TRBV19 and TRBJ2-2; D gene unclear. The germline V gene has CDR1 LNHDA and CDR2 SQIVND (reference sequence). CDR3 length: 13 residues. Trimming took off 5 bases at V and 6 bases at J, with 10 bases between the two ends. The CDR3 protein is CASSPRASGELFF. The DNA of the CDR3 is TGTGCCAGTAGTCCCCGCGCTTCCGGGGAGCTGTTTTTT.

V gene TRBV27 combines with J gene TRBJ1-6; TRBD1 aligns across 10 bases. Losses at the gene ends were 6 bases for V and 7 bases for J; bases not matched to a gene: 9. Germline lookup yields CDR1 MNHEY and CDR2 SMNVEV (reference sequence). The CDR3 length is 16 residues. The CDR3 DNA sequence: TGTGCCAGCAGGTGGGGACAGGGGAGGAGAAATTCACCCCTCCACTTT. This gives the protein CASRWGQGRRNSPLHF.

The chain carries TRBV5-1 and TRBJ2-5; 9 bases map to TRBD2. The CDR3 is made up of 15 amino acids. The trim removed 5 bases at V and 0 bases at J, leaving 5 bases unmatched. Germline CDR1 SGHRS, CDR2 YFSETQ. In DNA form, the CDR3 reads TGCGCCAGCAGTACTAGCGGGCTGTACCAAGAGACCCAGTACTTC. Amino acid sequence: CASSTSGLYQETQYF.

This chain uses TRBV28 with TRBJ1-5, with TRBD1 as a possible D gene (6 bases). The CDR3 covers 15 residues. Germline CDR1 MDHEN, CDR2 SYDVKM. Trimming left V 4 bases short and J 0 bases short, with 10 bases between. The DNA for the CDR3 is TGTGCCAGCAGTTCTTGGGACAATAGCAATCAGCCCCAGCATTTT. It encodes CASSSWDNSNQPQHF.